The 17 T cell receptor beta chains in this list originate from one sample, sequenced in a study of breast tumors, draining lymph nodes, adjacent tissues. MiXCR was run by TCRdb on the multiplex PCR reads, yielding one entry per CDR3 protein. The data show approximately 52,000 distinct CDR3 sequences, with under 50% seen just once and roughly a tenth held by the top ten. The sample consisted of breast tumor tissue. The receptors were gathered from a female donor with breast cancer. Some clones in this sample may be carry-over from other donors' samples.

The chain carries TRBV25-1 and TRBJ2-1; TRBD2 might be the D (5 bases). CDR1 MGHDK and CDR2 SYGVNS come from the germline V gene. The CDR3 contains 13 residues. Trimming pared 8 bases from V and 5 bases from J, leaving 13 bases between. This CDR3 is CASVVWRDNEQFF. As DNA, the CDR3 is TGTGCCAGCGTTGTCTGGCGGGACAATGAGCAGTTCTTC. Together with reference TRBV25-1 and TRBJ2-1, the CDR3 gives the full variable domain: EADIYQTPRYLVIGTGKKITLECSQTMGHDKMYWYQQDPGMELHLIHYSYGVNSTEKGDLSSESTVSRIRTEHFPLTLESARPSHTSQYLCASVVWRDNEQFFGPGTRLTVL.

In its sample, this clonotype was seen once. A read error may account for a junction end that differs from germline. The rearrangement uses TRBV20-1 and TRBJ2-1; D possibly uses TRBD1 or TRBD2 (6 bases each). This CDR3 is built from 15 residues. CDR1 and CDR2 from the germline V gene are DFQATT and SNEGSKA (reference sequence). Written as DNA, the CDR3 is TGCGGTGCTCCAACTAGGAGGGGGTCCTACAATGGGCAGTTCTTC. Translated: CGAPTRRGSYNGQFF.

Remarks on this clonotype: It may be a read error: a sequence one base away is much more abundant. The rearrangement joins TRBV7-9 to TRBJ1-2; D ambiguous. The CDR3 runs to 13 residues. V shed 3 bases and J shed 3 bases, with 8 bases lying between them. CDR1 is SEHNR, CDR2 FQNEAQ, per germline (reference sequence). In DNA, the CDR3 is TGTGCCAGCAGCTTCGAGGCGGACTATGGCTACACCTTC. Translating gives CASSFEADYGYTF.

This clonotype was seen many times. This sequence may be a read error, since a much larger clone differs from it by one base. The V gene is TRBV6-4, the J gene TRBJ2-5, with D hard to call. The CDR3 runs 13 residues. From germline, CDR1 is MRHNA and CDR2 SNTAGT. CDR3 residues: CASSHSVGETQYF. The CDR3 DNA reads as TGTGCCAGCAGTCACTCCGTTGGGGAGACCCAGTACTTC.

This clonotype was counted at least ten times. The chain couples TRBV4-1 to TRBJ1-3; D is perhaps TRBD1 (5 bases). The CDR3 totals 16 residues. The ends were cut back, 4 bases at V and 0 bases at J, with 13 bases in the middle. Per the germline V gene, CDR1 is MGHRA and CDR2 is YSYEKL. The CDR3 bases are TGCGCCAGCAGCCCTAACCGGGGCCTCTCTGGAAACACCATATATTTT. Translated, it gives CASSPNRGLSGNTIYF.

J is TRBJ1-1 and V is TRBV18, with D perhaps TRBD1 (5 bases). Germline V gene sequence: CDR1 KGHSH, CDR2 LQKENI. Trimming removed 5 bases at V and 0 bases at J, with 7 bases between. This CDR3 is 13 amino acids long. The CDR3 region has the DNA TGTGCCAGCTCAGGGGACCTGAACACTGAAGCTTTCTTT. This codes for CASSGDLNTEAFF.

This chain links TRBV20-1 with TRBJ2-7; tentatively, D is TRBD1 (6 bases). The germline gives CDR1 DFQATT, CDR2 SNEGSKA (reference sequence). This CDR3 is 12 amino acids long. Trimming removed 6 bases from V and 4 bases from J, with 13 bases in between. The CDR3 reads CSAERQGYEQYF. The CDR3 nucleotides read TGCAGTGCCGAAAGGCAGGGGTACGAGCAGTACTTC.

There are a few counts of this clonotype. The J gene is TRBJ1-1, the V gene TRBV7-8; TRBD1 matches 7 bases. The CDR3 has 17 residues. Trimming at V came to 1 base and at J to 0 bases, leaving 8 bases not matched to a gene. Germline V gives CDR1 SGHVS, CDR2 FQNEAQ. DNA for the CDR3: TGTGCCAGCAGCTTAGACCGGGACAGCAATATGAACACTGAAGCTTTCTTT. This translates into CASSLDRDSNMNTEAFF.

There are many counts of this clonotype. At one end, the junction sequence differs from germline, possibly due to a read error. This chain uses TRBV7-6 with TRBJ2-3, with D perhaps assigned TRBD1 or TRBD2 (6 bases each). Germline CDR1 SGHVS, CDR2 FNYEAQ. CDR3 length: 16 residues. CDR3 loop: CASSLGGILHGDTQYF. The CDR3 DNA sequence: TGTGCCAGCAGTTTAGGGGGGATTCTACATGGAGATACGCAGTATTTT. The full variable domain, with the rest looked up from reference TRBV7-6 and TRBJ2-3, is GAGVSQSPRYKVTKRGQDVALRCDPISGHVSLYWYRQALGQGPEFLTYFNYEAQQDKSGLPNDRFSAERPEGSISTLTIQRTEQRDSAMYRCASSLGGILHGDTQYFGPGTRLTVL.

The chain joins TRBV25-1 to TRBJ1-6; 11 nucleotides match TRBD1. This CDR3 is 19 amino acids long. V shed 4 bases, J shed 7 bases, and the junction held 15 bases outside the gene matches. Looked up from germline, CDR1 is MGHDK and CDR2 is SYGVNS. Here the CDR3 reads CASSAGTGGILQRNSPLHF. The CDR3 DNA is TGTGCCAGCAGTGCTGGGACAGGGGGAATATTGCAGCGGAATTCACCCCTCCACTTT. Full variable domain (remainder filled in from reference TRBV25-1 and TRBJ1-6): EADIYQTPRYLVIGTGKKITLECSQTMGHDKMYWYQQDPGMELHLIHYSYGVNSTEKGDLSSESTVSRIRTEHFPLTLESARPSHTSQYLCASSAGTGGILQRNSPLHFGNGTRLTVT.

The sample holds many counts of this clonotype. This chain connects TRBV28 to TRBJ2-3; 9 bases map to TRBD2. The length of the CDR3 is 16 residues. Germline V gives CDR1 MDHEN, CDR2 SYDVKM. V dropped 3 bases and J dropped 6; count of bases not matched to a gene: 10. Here the CDR3 reads CASSLGSGGSRDTQYF. CDR3 DNA: TGTGCCAGCAGTTTGGGGAGCGGGGGGTCACGGGATACGCAGTATTTT.

The sample holds many counts of this clonotype. This chain links TRBV27 with TRBJ2-5; TRBD1 agrees at 8 bases. The CDR3 has 15 residues. Trimming cost V 5 bases and J 4 bases; bases outside gene matches: 9. Germline V gene sequence: CDR1 MNHEY, CDR2 SMNVEV (reference sequence). The CDR3 nucleotides are TGTGCCAGCAGTCCTGTGGACAGGGCAGGAGAGACCCAGTACTTC. It encodes CASSPVDRAGETQYF.

This clonotype was observed many times. The rearrangement links TRBV5-1 to TRBJ2-3, with 11 bases aligning to TRBD2. Germline-derived CDR1 and CDR2 are SGHRS and YFSETQ. This CDR3 is built from 17 residues. The V gene end was trimmed by 0 bases and the J gene end by 5 bases; junction bases not matched to a gene: 8. CDR3: CASSLGLAGRGGDTQYF. CDR3 coding DNA: TGCGCCAGCAGCTTGGGACTAGCGGGAAGAGGGGGAGATACGCAGTATTTT.

V gene TRBV9 combines with J gene TRBJ2-1, with 12 bases identical to TRBD2. The trim removed 0 bases at V and 6 bases at J, leaving 4 bases unmatched. The CDR3 length is 16 residues. The germline V gene has CDR1 SGDLS and CDR2 YYNGEE. CDR3 region: CASSVVLAGGPNEQFF. CDR3 in DNA: TGTGCCAGCAGCGTAGTACTAGCGGGAGGTCCCAATGAGCAGTTCTTC.

In its sample, this clonotype was seen many times. The chain uses TRBV11-3 and TRBJ2-1; 7 bases agree with TRBD2. J lost 2 bases, V lost 4 bases, and 8 bases had no gene match. Germline CDR1 and CDR2: SGHNT and YENEEA. This CDR3 is built from 16 residues. CDR3 bases: TGTGCCAGCAGCTGGGGGGGGATATGGACCTACAATGAGCAGTTCTTC. Protein sequence: CASSWGGIWTYNEQFF.

Worth noting for this clonotype: A read error may account for a junction end that differs from germline. The gene calls are TRBV7-3 and TRBJ2-3, with D perhaps matching TRBD1 (5 bases). CDR1 and CDR2 (germline): SGHTA, FQGTGA. The CDR3 is made up of 15 amino acids. CDR3 region: CASSNRGSRTDAQYF. DNA of the CDR3: TGTGCCAGCAGCAATAGGGGCAGCCGCACAGATGCGCAGTATTTT. Supplemented by reference TRBV7-3 and TRBJ2-3, the full variable domain reads GAGVSQTPSNKVTEKGKYVELRCDPISGHTALYWYRQSLGQGPEFLIYFQGTGAADDSGLPNDRFFAVRPEGSVSTLKIQRTERGDSAVYLCASSNRGSRTDAQYFGPGTRLTVL.

This chain joins TRBV7-8 and TRBJ2-3; tentative D call: TRBD2 (6 bases). Per the germline V gene, CDR1 is SGHVS and CDR2 is FQNEAQ. The V end lost 3 bases, the J end lost 7 bases, and 20 bases lay between the germline ends. The CDR3 totals 16 residues. The CDR3 reads CASSLPGPRAGNTQYF. The CDR3 bases are TGTGCCAGCAGCTTGCCGGGGCCTAGGGCGGGGAATACGCAGTATTTT.